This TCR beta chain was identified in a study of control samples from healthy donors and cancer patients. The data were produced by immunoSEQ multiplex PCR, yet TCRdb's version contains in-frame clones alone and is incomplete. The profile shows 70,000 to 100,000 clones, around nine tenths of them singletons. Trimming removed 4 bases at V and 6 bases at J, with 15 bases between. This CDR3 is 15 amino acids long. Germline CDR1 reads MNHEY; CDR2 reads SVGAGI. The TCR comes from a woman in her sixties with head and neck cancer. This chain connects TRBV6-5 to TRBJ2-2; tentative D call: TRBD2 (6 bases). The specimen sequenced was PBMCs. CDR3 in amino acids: CASSSTSWGAGELFF. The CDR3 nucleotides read TGTGCCAGCAGTTCCACTAGTTGGGGGGCCGGGGAGCTGTTTTTT.